Detailed here is one T cell receptor (beta chain). Its antigen is still unknown. This sample is drawn from a study of CD8+CD57+ T cells in acquired aplastic anemia. Study-wide points: There were some 27 CD8+ CDR3 sequences that occurred in both patients and controls.

From germline, CDR1 is LNHDA and CDR2 SQIVND (reference sequence). The CDR3 length is 18 residues. V was clipped by 5 bases and J by 3 bases; unmatched bases: 17. Patients chosen for sequencing had CD8+CD57+ cells that had expanded, as shown by flow cytometry. Patients had received no therapy at the time of blood sampling. It was genomic DNA that served as the template for profiling TCR beta VDJ and CDR3. TCRdb analysed the reads with MiXCR anew, one entry per CDR3 protein. The table has nearly 60,000 distinct CDR3 sequences, around 60% seen once. The chain carries TRBV19 and TRBJ1-2; the match to TRBD1 covers 8 bases. The TCR originated in a human donor with aplastic anemia. Sequenced material: sorted CD4+, CD8+, or CD8+CD57+ T cells (not recorded which) from PBMCs. CDR3 loop: CASSPTGQDRWEDYGYTF. In nucleotides, the CDR3 is TGTGCCAGTAGTCCCACGGGACAGGATAGGTGGGAGGACTATGGCTACACCTTC.